The clone carrying this T cell receptor beta chain was observed a handful of times. This entry is derived from a study of regulatory T cells in long-lasting Graves disease. TCR beta libraries were built with iRepertoire HTBI primers and Arm-PCR of CDR3 regions. MiXCR was run by TCRdb on the multiplex PCR reads, yielding one entry per CDR3 protein. Among hundreds of thousands of distinct CDR3 sequences listed, around 12% were seen once. Per the germline V gene, CDR1 is MNHNS and CDR2 is SASEGT. V lost 10 bases and J 3 bases, leaving 16 bases between the germline ends. The CDR3 extends over 13 amino acids. The time point was: newly diagnosed GD, antithyroid drugs for less than 3 months. Preparation of the TCR library used RNA extracted from PBMCs. The sample was also linked to a second study, of T cells in Graves' hyperthyroidism and ophthalmopathy. From that second work: Primed by the HTBI set, a first-round RT-PCR was run on the TCR CDR3.

Sequencing was performed on peripheral blood mononuclear cells (PBMCs), taken at new diagnosis, from a patient treated with antithyroid drugs. This chain uses TRBV6-1 with TRBJ2-7; tentative D call: TRBD2 (5 bases). This TCR was sampled from a woman in her twenties or thirties with Graves disease. Here the CDR3 DNA reads TGTGCCACCAAAGGGAGTTCCTTCTACGAGCAGTACTTC. Encoded protein: CATKGSSFYEQYF.